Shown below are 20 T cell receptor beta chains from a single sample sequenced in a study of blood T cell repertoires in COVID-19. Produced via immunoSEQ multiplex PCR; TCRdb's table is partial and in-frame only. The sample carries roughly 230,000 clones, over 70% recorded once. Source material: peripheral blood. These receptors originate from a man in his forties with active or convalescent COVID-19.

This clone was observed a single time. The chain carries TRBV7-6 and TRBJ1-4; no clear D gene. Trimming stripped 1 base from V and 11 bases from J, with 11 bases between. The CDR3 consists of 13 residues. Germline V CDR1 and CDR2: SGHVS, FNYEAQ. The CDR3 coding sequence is TGTGCCAGCAGCTTAGACCCGGGTCTCAAACTGTTTTTT. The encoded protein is CASSLDPGLKLFF. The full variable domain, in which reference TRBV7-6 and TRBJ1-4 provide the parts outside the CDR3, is GAGVSQSPRYKVTKRGQDVALRCDPISGHVSLYWYRQALGQGPEFLTYFNYEAQQDKSGLPNDRFSAERPEGSISTLTIQRTEQRDSAMYRCASSLDPGLKLFFGSGTQLSVL.

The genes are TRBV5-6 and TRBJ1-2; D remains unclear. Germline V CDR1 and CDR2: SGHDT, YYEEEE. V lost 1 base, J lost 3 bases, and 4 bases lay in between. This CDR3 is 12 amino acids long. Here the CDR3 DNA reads TGTGCCAGCAGCTTGACAGACTATGGCTACACCTTC. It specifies CASSLTDYGYTF.

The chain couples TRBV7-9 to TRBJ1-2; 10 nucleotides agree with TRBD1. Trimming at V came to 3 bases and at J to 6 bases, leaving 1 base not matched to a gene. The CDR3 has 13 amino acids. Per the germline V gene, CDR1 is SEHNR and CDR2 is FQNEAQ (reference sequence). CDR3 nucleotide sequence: TGTGCCAGCAGCTTGGACAGGGGGAATGGCTACACCTTC. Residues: CASSLDRGNGYTF.

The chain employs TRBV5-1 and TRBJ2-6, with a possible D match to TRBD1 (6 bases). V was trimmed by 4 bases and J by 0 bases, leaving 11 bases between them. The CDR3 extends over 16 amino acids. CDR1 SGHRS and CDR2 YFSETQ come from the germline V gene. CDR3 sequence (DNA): TGCGCCAGCAGCGCCGACAGGTTCTCTGGGGCCAACGTCCTGACTTTC. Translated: CASSADRFSGANVLTF.

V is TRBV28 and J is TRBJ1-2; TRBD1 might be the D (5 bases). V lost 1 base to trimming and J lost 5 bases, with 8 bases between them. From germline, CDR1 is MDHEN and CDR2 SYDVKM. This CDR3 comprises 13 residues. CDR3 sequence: CASSLFDRYGYTF. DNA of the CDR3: TGTGCCAGCAGTTTATTTGACAGATATGGCTACACCTTC.

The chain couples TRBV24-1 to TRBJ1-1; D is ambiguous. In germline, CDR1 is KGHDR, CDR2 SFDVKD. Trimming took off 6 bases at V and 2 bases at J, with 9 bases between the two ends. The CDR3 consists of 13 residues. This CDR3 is CATSLADNTEAFF. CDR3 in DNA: TGTGCCACCAGTCTGGCAGATAACACTGAAGCTTTCTTT.

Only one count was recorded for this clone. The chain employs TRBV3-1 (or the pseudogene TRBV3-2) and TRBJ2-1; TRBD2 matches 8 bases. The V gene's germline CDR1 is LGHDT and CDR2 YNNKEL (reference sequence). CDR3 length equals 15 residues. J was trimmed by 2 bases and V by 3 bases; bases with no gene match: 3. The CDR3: CASSQDGRAYNEQFF. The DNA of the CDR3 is TGTGCCAGCAGCCAGGACGGGAGGGCCTACAATGAGCAGTTCTTC.

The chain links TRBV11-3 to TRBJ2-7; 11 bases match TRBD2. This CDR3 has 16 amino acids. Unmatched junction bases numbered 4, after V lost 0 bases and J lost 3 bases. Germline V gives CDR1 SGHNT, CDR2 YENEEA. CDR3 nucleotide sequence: TGTGCCAGCAGCTTAGACCCTGGGACTAGCGGCTACGAGCAGTACTTC. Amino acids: CASSLDPGTSGYEQYF.

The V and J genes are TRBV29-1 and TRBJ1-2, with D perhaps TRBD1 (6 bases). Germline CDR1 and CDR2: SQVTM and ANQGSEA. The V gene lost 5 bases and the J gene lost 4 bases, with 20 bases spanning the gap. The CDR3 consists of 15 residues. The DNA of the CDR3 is TGCAGCGTTACGCCACCCGGGACACCACTCTATGGCTACACCTTC. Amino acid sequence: CSVTPPGTPLYGYTF. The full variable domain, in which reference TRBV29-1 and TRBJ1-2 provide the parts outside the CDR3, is SAVISQKPSRDICQRGTSLTIQCQVDSQVTMMFWYRQQPGQSLTLIATANQGSEATYESGFVIDKFPISRPNLTFSTLTVSNMSPEDSSIYLCSVTPPGTPLYGYTFGSGTRLTVV.

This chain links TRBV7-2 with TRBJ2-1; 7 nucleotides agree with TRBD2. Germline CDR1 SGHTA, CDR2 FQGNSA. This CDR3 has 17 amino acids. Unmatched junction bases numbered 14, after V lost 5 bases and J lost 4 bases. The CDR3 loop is CASSPSIGRERYNEQFF. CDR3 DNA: TGTGCCAGCAGCCCCTCGATCGGGCGGGAGAGGTACAATGAGCAGTTCTTC. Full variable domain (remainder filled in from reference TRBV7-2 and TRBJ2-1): GAGVSQSPSNKVTEKGKDVELRCDPISGHTALYWYRQSLGQGLEFLIYFQGNSAPDKSGLPSDRFSAERTGGSVSTLTIQRTQQEDSAVYLCASSPSIGRERYNEQFFGPGTRLTVL.

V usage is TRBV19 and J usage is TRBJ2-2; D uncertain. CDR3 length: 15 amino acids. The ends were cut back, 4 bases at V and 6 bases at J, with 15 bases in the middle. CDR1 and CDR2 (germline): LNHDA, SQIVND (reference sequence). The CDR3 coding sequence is TGTGCCAGTAGTAAGCCCTTTTTAACAGCCGGGGAGCTGTTTTTT. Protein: CASSKPFLTAGELFF.

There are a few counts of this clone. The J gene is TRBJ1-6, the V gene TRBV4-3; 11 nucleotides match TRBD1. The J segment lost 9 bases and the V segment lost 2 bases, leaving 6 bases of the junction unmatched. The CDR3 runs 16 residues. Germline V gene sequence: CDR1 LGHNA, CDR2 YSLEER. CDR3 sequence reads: CASSQTGTGGGSPLHF. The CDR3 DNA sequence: TGCGCCAGCAGCCAAACCGGGACAGGGGGGGGTTCACCCCTCCACTTT.

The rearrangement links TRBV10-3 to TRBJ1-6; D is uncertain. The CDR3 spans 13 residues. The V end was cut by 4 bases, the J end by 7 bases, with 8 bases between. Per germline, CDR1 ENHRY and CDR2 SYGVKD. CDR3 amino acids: CAISATGNSPLHF. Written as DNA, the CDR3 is TGTGCCATCAGTGCGACGGGAAATTCACCCCTCCACTTT.

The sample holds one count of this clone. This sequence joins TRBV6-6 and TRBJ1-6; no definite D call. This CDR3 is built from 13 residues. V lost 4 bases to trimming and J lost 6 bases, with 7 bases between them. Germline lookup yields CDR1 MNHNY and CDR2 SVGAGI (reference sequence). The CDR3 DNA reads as TGTGCCAGCAGTTTCAGTTCTAATTCACCCCTCCACTTT. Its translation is CASSFSSNSPLHF.

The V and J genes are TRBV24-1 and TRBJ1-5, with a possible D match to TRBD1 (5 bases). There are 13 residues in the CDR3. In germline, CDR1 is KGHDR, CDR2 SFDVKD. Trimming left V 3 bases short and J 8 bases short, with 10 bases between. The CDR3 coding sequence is TGTGCCACCAGTGATGCCAAGACAGAGCCCCAGCATTTT. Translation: CATSDAKTEPQHF.

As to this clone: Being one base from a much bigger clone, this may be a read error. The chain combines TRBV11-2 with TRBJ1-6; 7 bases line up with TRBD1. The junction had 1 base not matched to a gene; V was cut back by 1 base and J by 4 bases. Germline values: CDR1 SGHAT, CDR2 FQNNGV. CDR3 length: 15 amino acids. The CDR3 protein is CASSLGTGYNSPLHF. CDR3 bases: TGTGCCAGCAGCTTAGGGACAGGTTATAATTCACCCCTCCACTTT. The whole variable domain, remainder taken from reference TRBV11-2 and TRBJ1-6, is EAGVAQSPRYKIIEKRQSVAFWCNPISGHATLYWYQQILGQGPKLLIQFQNNGVVDDSQLPKDRFSAERLKGVDSTLKIQPAKLEDSAVYLCASSLGTGYNSPLHFGNGTRLTVT.

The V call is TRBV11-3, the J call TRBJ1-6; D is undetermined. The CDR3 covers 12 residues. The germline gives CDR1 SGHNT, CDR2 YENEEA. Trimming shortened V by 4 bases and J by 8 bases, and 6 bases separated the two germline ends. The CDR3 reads CASSYGDSPLHF. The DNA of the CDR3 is TGTGCCAGCAGCTACGGGGATTCACCCCTCCACTTT. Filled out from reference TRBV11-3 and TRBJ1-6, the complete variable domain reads EAGVVQSPRYKIIEKKQPVAFWCNPISGHNTLYWYLQNLGQGPELLIRYENEEAVDDSQLPKDRFSAERLKGVDSTLKIQPAELGDSAVYLCASSYGDSPLHFGNGTRLTVT.

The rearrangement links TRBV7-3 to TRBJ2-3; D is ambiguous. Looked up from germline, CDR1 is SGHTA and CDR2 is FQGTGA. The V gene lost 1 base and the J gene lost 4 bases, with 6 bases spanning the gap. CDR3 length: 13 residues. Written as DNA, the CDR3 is TGTGCCAGCAGCTTAAATCCTGCAGATACGCAGTATTTT. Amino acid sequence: CASSLNPADTQYF.

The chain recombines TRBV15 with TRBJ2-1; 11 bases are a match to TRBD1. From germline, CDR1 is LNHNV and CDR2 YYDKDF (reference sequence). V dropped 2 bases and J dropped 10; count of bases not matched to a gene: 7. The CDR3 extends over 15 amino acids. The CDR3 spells CATSRLDRGQREQFF. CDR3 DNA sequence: TGTGCCACCAGCAGATTGGACAGGGGGCAGCGCGAGCAGTTCTTC.

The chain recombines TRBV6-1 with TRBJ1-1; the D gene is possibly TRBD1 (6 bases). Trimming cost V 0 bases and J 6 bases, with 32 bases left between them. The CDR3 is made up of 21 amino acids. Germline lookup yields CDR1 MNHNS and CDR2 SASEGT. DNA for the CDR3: TGTGCCAGCAGTGAAGCGGGGGGGGGCGTTGGAAGGTCCGGCTACCACGCTGAAGCTTTCTTT. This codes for CASSEAGGGVGRSGYHAEAFF.